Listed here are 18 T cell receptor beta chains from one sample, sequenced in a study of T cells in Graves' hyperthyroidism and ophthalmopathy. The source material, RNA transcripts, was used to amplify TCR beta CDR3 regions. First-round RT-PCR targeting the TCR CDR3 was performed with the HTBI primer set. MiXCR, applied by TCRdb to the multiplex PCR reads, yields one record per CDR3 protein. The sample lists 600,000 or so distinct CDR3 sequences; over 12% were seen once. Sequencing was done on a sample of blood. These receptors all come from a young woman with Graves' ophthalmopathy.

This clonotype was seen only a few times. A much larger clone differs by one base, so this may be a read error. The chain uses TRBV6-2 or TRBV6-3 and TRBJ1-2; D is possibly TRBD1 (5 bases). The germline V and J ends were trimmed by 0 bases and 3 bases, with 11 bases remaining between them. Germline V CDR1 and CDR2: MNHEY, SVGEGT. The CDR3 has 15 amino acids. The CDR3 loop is CASSYSIRGYYGYTF. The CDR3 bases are TGTGCCAGCAGTTACTCGATTCGGGGGTACTATGGCTACACCTTC.

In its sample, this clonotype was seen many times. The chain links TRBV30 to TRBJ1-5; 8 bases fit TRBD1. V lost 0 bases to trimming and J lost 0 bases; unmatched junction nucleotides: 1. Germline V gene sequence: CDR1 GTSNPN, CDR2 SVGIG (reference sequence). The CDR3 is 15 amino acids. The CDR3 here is CAWSVQGDSNQPQHF. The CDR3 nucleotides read TGTGCCTGGAGTGTACAGGGGGATAGCAATCAGCCCCAGCATTTT.

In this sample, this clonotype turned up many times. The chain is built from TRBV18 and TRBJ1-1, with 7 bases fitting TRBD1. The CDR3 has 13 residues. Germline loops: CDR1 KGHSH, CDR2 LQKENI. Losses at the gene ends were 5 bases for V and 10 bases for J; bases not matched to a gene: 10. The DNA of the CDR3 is TGTGCCAGCTCATCGGGCCGACAGGGTGCAGCTTTCTTT. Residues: CASSSGRQGAAFF.

CDR3 residues: CASSQLGQFYGYTF. The CDR3 DNA reads TGTGCCAGCAGCCAACTGGGACAGTTCTATGGCTACACCTTC. The rearrangement uses TRBV14 and TRBJ1-2; TRBD1 agrees at 7 bases. There are 14 residues in the CDR3. CDR1 is SGHDN, CDR2 FVKESK, per germline. Losses at the gene ends were 2 bases for V and 4 bases for J; bases not matched to a gene: 4.

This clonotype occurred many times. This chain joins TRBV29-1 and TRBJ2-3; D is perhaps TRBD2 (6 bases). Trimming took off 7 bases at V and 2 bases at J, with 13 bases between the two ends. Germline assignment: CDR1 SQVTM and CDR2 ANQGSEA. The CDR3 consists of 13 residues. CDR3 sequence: CSGSAGFTDTQYF. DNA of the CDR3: TGCAGCGGGTCGGCGGGATTCACAGATACGCAGTATTTT.

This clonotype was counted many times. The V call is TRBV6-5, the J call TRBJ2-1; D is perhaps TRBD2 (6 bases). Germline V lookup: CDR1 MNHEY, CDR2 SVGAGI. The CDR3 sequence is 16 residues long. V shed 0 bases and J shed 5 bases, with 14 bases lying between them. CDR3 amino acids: CASSYSLAFGDNEQFF. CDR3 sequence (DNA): TGTGCCAGCAGTTACTCCCTAGCGTTTGGTGACAATGAGCAGTTCTTC.

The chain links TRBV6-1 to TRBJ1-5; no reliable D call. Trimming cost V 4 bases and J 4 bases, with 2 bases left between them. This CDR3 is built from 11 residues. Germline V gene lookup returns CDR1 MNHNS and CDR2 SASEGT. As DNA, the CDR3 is TGTGCCAGCAGTGTTAATCAGCCCCAGCATTTT. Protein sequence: CASSVNQPQHF.

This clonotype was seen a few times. This chain's CDR3 is CASSILTGINYEQYF. As DNA, the CDR3 is TGTGCCAGTAGTATCTTAACAGGGATTAACTACGAGCAGTACTTC. The chain links TRBV19 to TRBJ2-7, with D possibly matching TRBD1 (6 bases). The CDR3 extends over 15 amino acids. Germline V gene sequence: CDR1 LNHDA, CDR2 SQIVND (reference sequence). The V and J ends lost 3 bases and 3 bases respectively, with 15 bases between them.

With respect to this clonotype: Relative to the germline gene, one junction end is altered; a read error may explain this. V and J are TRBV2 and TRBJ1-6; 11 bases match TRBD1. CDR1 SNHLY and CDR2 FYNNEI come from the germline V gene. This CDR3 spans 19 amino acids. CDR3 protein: CASSESSGQGAGNNPPLHF. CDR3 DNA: TGTGCCAGCAGTGAATCCTCCGGACAGGGGGCAGGGAATAATCCACCCCTCCACTTT.

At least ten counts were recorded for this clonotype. The CDR3: CASSRRTGVLAGNTDTQYF. The CDR3 DNA follows: TGTGCCAGCAGCCGTCGGACCGGAGTTCTAGCGGGGAACACAGATACGCAGTATTTT. The chain joins TRBV7-9 to TRBJ2-3; 9 bases map to TRBD2. J was trimmed by 2 bases and V by 5 bases; bases with no gene match: 17. The germline CDR1 and CDR2 sequences are SEHNR and FQNEAQ (reference sequence). This CDR3 contains 19 residues. The complete variable domain, with remaining parts taken from reference TRBV7-9 and TRBJ2-3, reads DTGVSQNPRHKITKRGQNVTFRCDPISEHNRLYWYRQTLGQGPEFLTYFQNEAQLEKSRLLSDRFSAERPKGSFSTLEIQRTEQGDSAMYLCASSRRTGVLAGNTDTQYFGPGTRLTVL.

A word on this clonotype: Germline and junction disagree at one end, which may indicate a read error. The CDR3 DNA sequence: TGTGCCAGCAATTTTCCGGGACAGGGCGTCCCCGGCGAGCAGCACTTC. Translating gives CASNFPGQGVPGEQHF. V gene TRBV28 combines with J gene TRBJ2-7; TRBD1 matches 9 bases. Germline CDR1 MDHEN, CDR2 SYDVKM. CDR3 length equals 16 residues.

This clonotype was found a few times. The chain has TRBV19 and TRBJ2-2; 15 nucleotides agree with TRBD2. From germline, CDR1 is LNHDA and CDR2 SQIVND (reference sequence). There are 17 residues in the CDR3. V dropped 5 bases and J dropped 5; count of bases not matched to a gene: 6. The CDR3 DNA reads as TGTGCCAGTAGTGTCGGACTAGCGGGAGGGCGGACCGGGGAGCTGTTTTTT. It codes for CASSVGLAGGRTGELFF. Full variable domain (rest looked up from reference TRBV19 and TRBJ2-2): DGGITQSPKYLFRKEGQNVTLSCEQNLNHDAMYWYRQDPGQGLRLIYYSQIVNDFQKGDIAEGYSVSREKKESFPLTVTSAQKNPTAFYLCASSVGLAGGRTGELFFGEGSRLTVL.

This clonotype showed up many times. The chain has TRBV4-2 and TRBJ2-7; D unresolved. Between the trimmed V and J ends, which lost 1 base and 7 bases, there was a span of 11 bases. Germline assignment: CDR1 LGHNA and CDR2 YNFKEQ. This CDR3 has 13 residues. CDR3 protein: CASSQVETTEQYF. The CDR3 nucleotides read TGTGCCAGCAGCCAAGTGGAGACAACTGAGCAGTACTTC.

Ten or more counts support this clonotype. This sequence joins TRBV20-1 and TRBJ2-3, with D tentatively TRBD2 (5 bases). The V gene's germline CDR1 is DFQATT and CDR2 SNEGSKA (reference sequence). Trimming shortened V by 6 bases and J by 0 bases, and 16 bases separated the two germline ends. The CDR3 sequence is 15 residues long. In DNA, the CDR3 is TGCAGTGCCCCAGATGGGCGGACTAGCACAGATACGCAGTATTTT. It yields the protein CSAPDGRTSTDTQYF.

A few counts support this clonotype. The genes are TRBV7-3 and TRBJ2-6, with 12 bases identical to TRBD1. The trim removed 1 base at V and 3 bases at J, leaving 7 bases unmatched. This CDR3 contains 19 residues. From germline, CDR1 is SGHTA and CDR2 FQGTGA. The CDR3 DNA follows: TGTGCCAGCAGCTTAATGGGGACAGGGGGCGCTTATGGGGCCAACGTCCTGACTTTC. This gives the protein CASSLMGTGGAYGANVLTF. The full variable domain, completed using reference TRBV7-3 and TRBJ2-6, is GAGVSQTPSNKVTEKGKYVELRCDPISGHTALYWYRQSLGQGPEFLIYFQGTGAADDSGLPNDRFFAVRPEGSVSTLKIQRTERGDSAVYLCASSLMGTGGAYGANVLTFGAGSRLTVL.

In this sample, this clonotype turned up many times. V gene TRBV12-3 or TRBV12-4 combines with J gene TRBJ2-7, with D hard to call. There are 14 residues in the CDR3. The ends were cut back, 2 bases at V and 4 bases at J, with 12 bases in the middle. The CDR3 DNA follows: TGTGCCAGCAGTTTATCGGTCGGTGGTTACGAGCAGTACTTC. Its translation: CASSLSVGGYEQYF.

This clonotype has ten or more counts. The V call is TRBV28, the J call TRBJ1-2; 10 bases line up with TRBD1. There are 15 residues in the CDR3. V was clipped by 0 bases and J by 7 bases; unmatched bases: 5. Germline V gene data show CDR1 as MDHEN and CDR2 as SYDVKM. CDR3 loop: CASSLWGTGDGGYTF. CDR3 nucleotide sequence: TGTGCCAGCAGTTTATGGGGGACAGGGGACGGTGGCTACACCTTC.

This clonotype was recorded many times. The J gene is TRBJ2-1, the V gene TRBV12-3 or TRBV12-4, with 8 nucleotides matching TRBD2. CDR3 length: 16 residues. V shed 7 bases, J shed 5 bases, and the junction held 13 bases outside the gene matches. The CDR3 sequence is CASTFSRLARHNEQFF. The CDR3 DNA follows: TGTGCCAGCACCTTTAGTAGACTAGCGAGACACAATGAGCAGTTCTTC.